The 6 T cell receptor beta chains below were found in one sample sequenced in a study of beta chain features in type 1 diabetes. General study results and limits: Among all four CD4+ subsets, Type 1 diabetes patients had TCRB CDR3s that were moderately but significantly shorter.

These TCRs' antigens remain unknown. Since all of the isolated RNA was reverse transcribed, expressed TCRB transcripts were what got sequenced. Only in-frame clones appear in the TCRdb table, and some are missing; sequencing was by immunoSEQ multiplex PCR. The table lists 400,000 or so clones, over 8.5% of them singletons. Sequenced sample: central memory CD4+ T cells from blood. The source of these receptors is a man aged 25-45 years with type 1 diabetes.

CDR3 DNA: TGTGCCAGCAGCTTGGGCGTAAACACCGGGGAGCTGTTTTTT. It specifies CASSLGVNTGELFF. The chain employs TRBV5-6 and TRBJ2-2; D unclear. CDR1 and CDR2 (germline): SGHDT, YYEEEE. The CDR3 sequence is 14 residues long. V shed 0 bases and J shed 2 bases, with 5 bases lying between them.

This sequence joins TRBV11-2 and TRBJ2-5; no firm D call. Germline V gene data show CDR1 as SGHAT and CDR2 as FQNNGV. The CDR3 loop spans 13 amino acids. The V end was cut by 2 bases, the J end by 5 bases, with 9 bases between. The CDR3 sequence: CASSLMAGETQYF. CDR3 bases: TGTGCCAGCAGCTTAATGGCAGGCGAGACCCAGTACTTC.

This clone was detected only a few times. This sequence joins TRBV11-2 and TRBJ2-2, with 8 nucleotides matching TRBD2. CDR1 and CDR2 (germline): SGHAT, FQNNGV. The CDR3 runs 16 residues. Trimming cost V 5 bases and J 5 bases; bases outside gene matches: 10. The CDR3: CASSRQAGDDTGELFF. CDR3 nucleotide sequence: TGTGCCAGCAGCCGCCAAGCGGGAGACGATACCGGGGAGCTGTTTTTT.

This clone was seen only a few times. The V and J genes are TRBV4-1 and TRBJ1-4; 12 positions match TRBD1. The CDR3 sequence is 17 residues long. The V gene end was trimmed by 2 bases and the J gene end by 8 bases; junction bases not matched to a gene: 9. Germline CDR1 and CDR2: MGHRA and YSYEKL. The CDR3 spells CASSQSGQGAAGEKLFF. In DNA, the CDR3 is TGCGCCAGCAGCCAATCGGGACAGGGGGCTGCTGGGGAAAAACTGTTTTTT.

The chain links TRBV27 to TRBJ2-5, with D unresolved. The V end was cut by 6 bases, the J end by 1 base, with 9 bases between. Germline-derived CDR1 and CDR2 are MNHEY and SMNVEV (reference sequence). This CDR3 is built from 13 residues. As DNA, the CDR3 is TGTGCCAGCAGGCATGACTTCCAAGAGACCCAGTACTTC. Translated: CASRHDFQETQYF.

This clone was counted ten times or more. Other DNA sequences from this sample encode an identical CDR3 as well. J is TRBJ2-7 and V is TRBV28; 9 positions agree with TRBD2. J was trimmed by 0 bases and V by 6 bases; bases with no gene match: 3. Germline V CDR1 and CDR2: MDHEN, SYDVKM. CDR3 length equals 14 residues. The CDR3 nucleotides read TGTGCCAGCAGCGAGACTAGCGGCTCCTACGAGCAGTACTTC. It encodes CASSETSGSYEQYF.